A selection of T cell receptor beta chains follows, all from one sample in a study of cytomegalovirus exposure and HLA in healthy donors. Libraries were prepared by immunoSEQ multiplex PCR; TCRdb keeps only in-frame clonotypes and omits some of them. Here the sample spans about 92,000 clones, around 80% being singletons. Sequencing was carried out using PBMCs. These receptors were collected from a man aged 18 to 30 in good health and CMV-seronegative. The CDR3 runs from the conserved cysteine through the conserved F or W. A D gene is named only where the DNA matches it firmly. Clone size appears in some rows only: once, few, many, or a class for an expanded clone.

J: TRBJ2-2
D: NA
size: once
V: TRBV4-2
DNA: TGTGCCAGCAGTACCTCACAGGGGAACACCGGGGAGCTGTTTTTT
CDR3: CASSTSQGNTGELFF

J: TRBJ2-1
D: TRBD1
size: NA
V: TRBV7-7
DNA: TGTGCTAGCAGCTCCGGGACAGGGGGGTACAATGAGCAGTTCTTC
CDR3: CASSSGTGGYNEQFF

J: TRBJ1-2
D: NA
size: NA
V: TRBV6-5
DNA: TGTGCCAGCAGTTACTCGGGCGGAGGTAACGGCTACACCTTC
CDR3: CASSYSGGGNGYTF

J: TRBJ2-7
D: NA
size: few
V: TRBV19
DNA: TGTGCCAGTAGTATCCCCGGACAGTACGAGCAGTACTTC
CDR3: CASSIPGQYEQYF

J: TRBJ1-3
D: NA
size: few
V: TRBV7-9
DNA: TGTGCCAGCAGCGTTGACGGAGTCTCTGGAAACACCATATATTTT
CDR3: CASSVDGVSGNTIYF

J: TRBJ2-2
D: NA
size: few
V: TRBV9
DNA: TGTGCCAGCAGCGTGGGCAGGGCCACAGCGAACACCGGGGAGCTGTTTTTT
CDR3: CASSVGRATANTGELFF

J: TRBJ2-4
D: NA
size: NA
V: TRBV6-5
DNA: TGTGCCAGCAGCCCCGGGACAACTGACATTCAGTACTTC
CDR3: CASSPGTTDIQYF

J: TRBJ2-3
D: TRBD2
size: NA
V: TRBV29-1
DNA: TGCAGCGTCGTGGGACTAGCGGGGGGGCGGAGCACAGATACGCAGTATTTT
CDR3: CSVVGLAGGRSTDTQYF

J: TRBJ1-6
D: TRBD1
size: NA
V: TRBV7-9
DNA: TGTTCCAGCAGCTTAGGCAGGGGGGATAATTCACCCCTCCACTTT
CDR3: CSSSLGRGDNSPLHF

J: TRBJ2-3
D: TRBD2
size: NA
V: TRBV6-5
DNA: TGTGCCAGCAGTTACAGGGCAGCGGGGGGCCCAGATACGCAGTATTTT
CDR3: CASSYRAAGGPDTQYF

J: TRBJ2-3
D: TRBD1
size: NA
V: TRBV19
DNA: TGTGCCAGTAGTGACCGGGACAGGGGGTCAGATACGCAGTATTTT
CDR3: CASSDRDRGSDTQYF

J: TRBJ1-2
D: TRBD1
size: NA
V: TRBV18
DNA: TGTGCCAGCTCGGACGGCTTGGGACAGGGCCTTAGCTATGGCTACACCTTC
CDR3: CASSDGLGQGLSYGYTF

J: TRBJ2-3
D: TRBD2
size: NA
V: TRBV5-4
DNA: TGTGCCAGAGTAGCGGGGGGGCCCACAGATACGCAGTATTTT
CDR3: CARVAGGPTDTQYF

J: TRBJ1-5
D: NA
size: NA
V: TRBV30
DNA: TGTGCCTGGAGTTCTCACCCGCGACAGCCCCAGCATTTT
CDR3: CAWSSHPRQPQHF

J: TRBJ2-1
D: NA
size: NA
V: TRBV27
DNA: TGTGCCAGCAGTTGGCGGGCGTACAATGAGCAGTTCTTC
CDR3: CASSWRAYNEQFF

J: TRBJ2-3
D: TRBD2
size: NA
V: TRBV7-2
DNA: TGTGCCAGCAGCGTCTCCGGGACTAGCGGGGGGAAACGCACAGATACGCAGTATTTT
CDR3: CASSVSGTSGGKRTDTQYF

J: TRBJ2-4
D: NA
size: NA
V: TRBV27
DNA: TGTGCCAGCAGTTCCCCTGCAGGGGCCAAAAACATTCAGTACTTC
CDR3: CASSSPAGAKNIQYF

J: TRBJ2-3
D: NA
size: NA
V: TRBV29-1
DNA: TGCAGCGTTACCAGGGTAGATACGCAGTATTTT
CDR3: CSVTRVDTQYF

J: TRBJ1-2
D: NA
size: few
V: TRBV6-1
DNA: TGTGCCAGCAGAGACAGGACGGGAGGCTACACCTTC
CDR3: CASRDRTGGYTF

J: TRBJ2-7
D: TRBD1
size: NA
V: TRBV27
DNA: TGTGCCAGCAGTTTATCCGGACAGGGGGAATGGTCCTACGAGCAGTACTTC
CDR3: CASSLSGQGEWSYEQYF

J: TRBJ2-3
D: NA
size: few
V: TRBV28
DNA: TGTGCCAGCAGTTTCAGTCATACGCAGTATTTT
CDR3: CASSFSHTQYF

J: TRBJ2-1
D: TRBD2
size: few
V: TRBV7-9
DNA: TGTGCCAGCAGCTTGGCGGGGGGTGGAGAAGGTGAGCAGTTCTTC
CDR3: CASSLAGGGEGEQFF

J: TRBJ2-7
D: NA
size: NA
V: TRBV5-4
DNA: TGTGCCAGCAGCTTGGCCGTAAGGGCAGGGGTGGAGCAGTACTTC
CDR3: CASSLAVRAGVEQYF

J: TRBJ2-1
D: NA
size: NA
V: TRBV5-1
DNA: TGCGCCAGCAGCAATCCCGGACTTCATGCGTTCTTC
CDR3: CASSNPGLHAFF

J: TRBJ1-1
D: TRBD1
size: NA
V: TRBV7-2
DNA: TGTGCCAGCAGCGGTAGACAGGGGGCGGACACTGAAGCTTTCTTT
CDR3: CASSGRQGADTEAFF

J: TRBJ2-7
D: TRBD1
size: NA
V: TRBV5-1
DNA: TGCGCCAGCAGCGCGGTCAGACAGGGAGCTCTCTACGAGCAGTACTTC
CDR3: CASSAVRQGALYEQYF

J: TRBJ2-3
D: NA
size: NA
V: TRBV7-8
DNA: TGTGCCAGCAGCTTAGGGGAGTCATCAGATACGCAGTATTTT
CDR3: CASSLGESSDTQYF

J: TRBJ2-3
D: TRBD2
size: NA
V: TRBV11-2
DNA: TGTGCCAGCAGCTTGGGGACTAGAGATACGCAGTATTTT
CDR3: CASSLGTRDTQYF

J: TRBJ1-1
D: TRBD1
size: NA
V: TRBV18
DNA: TGTGCCACCCAGGGGGGCCTGAACACTGAAGCTTTCTTT
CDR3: CATQGGLNTEAFF

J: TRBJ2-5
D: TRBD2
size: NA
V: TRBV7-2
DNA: TGTGCCAGCAGCCCTCGGGCTAGCGGACTACAAGAGACCCAGTACTTC
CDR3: CASSPRASGLQETQYF

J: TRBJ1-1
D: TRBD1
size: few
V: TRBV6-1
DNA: TGTGCCAGCAAGACAGGGATTGGTTTTACTGAAGCTTTCTTT
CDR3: CASKTGIGFTEAFF

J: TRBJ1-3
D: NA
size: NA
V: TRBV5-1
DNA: TGCGCCAGCAGCTTGGACAGTTTCTCTGGAAACACCATATATTTT
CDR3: CASSLDSFSGNTIYF

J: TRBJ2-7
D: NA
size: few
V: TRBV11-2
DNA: TGTGCCAGCAGCTTAGGCCAGGGTGGTGACGAGCAGTACTTC
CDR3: CASSLGQGGDEQYF

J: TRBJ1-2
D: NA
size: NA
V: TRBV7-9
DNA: TGTGCCAGCAGCTTTTTTCTTCCCCAGGATGGCTACACCTTC
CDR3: CASSFFLPQDGYTF

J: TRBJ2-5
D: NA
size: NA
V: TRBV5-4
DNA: TGTGCCAGCAGCTTTTCCGGGGAGACCCAGTACTTC
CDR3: CASSFSGETQYF

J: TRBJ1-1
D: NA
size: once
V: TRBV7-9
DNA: TGTGCCAGCAGCTCCGGGGAGGGGACTGAAGCTTTCTTT
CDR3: CASSSGEGTEAFF

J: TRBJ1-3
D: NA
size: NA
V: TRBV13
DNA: TGTGCCAGCAGCTTGGGCCCTGCGGGGGCTGGAAACACCATATATTTT
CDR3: CASSLGPAGAGNTIYF

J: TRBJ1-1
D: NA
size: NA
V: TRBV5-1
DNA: TGCGCCAGCAGTCCCCTAGGGGATGAAGCTTTCTTT
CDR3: CASSPLGDEAFF

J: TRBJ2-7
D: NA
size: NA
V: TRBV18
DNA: TGTGCCAGCGGGTTTGAGAGGGGAGGCGAGCAGTACTTC
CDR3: CASGFERGGEQYF

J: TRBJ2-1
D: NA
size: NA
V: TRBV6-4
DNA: TGTGCCAGCAGTGACTCGCCAGCGGTCTACAATGAGCAGTTCTTC
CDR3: CASSDSPAVYNEQFF

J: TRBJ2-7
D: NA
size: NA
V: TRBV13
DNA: TGTGCCAGCAGCTTAGTCTCAGGGTTTGTCGAGCAGTACTTC
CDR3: CASSLVSGFVEQYF

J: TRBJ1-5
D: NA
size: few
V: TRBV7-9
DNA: TGTGCCAGCAGTGCGGATGGCAATCAGCCCCAGCATTTT
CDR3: CASSADGNQPQHF

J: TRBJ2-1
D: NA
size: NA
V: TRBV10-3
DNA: TGTGCCAGCCGGGACATTGGGGGTGAGCAGTTCTTC
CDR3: CASRDIGGEQFF

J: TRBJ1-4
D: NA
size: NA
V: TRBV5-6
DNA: TGTGCCAGCAGCTTGGACCGCACAAATGAAAAACTGTTTTTT
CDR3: CASSLDRTNEKLFF